This T cell receptor (beta chain) was identified in a study of T-cell reconstitution after alpha-beta-depleted transplantation in children. The library targeted TCRbeta and was prepared with unique molecular identifiers. TCRdb processed the PCR reads anew with MiXCR; each CDR3 protein has one entry. In the table there are about 980,000 distinct CDR3 sequences, about 31% of which are singletons. Study observations and caveats: From newly produced T cells came most of the T-cell counts and diversity one year after transplant.

A remark on this clonotype: What it binds is unknown.

The CDR3 has 14 amino acids. Germline assignment: CDR1 ENHRY and CDR2 SYGVKD. Trimming pared 7 bases from V and 7 bases from J, leaving 17 bases between. The chain recombines TRBV10-3 with TRBJ2-1, with D possibly matching TRBD1 (6 bases). The TCR sequence derives from a boy less than two years old who had a stem cell transplant for SCID, so the T cells may come from the graft donor. Material: PBMCs, mostly from graft donor cells, obtained 360 days after TCRalphabeta/CD19-depleted stem cell transplant. CDR3 residues: CAIMSTGIVNEQFF. CDR3 coding DNA: TGTGCCATCATGTCCACAGGGATAGTAAATGAGCAGTTCTTC.